The 4 T cell receptor beta chains below were found in one sample sequenced in a study of monozygotic twins with inflammatory bowel disease. After re-calling the 5' RACE reads, TCRdb lists one entry per CDR3 protein, DNA absent. This listing includes some 170,000 distinct CDR3 sequences. Sequencing used blood. These receptors were collected from a human donor with ulcerative colitis or Crohn's disease, or a healthy co-twin of an affected twin (not recorded which).

V is TRBV6-1 and J is TRBJ2-1; TCRdb picks TRBD1, but there is no DNA to check that call. Looked up from germline, CDR1 is MNHNS and CDR2 is SASEGT. The CDR3 is 15 residues long. CDR3 sequence: CASSPGTIRYNEQFF.

This chain uses TRBV20-1 with TRBJ2-7; the D call from TCRdb, TRBD1, cannot be confirmed without DNA. The length of the CDR3 is 15 residues. Germline loops: CDR1 DFQATT, CDR2 SNEGSKA (reference sequence). The CDR3 sequence: CSAQGHGEVLGEQYF.

The J gene is TRBJ1-1, the V gene TRBV10-3. The length of the CDR3 is 12 residues. CDR1 and CDR2 from the germline V gene are ENHRY and SYGVKD. The CDR3 sequence is CAISESGVEAFF.

The chain uses TRBV6-1 and TRBJ1-1; TCRdb outputs TRBD1, but without DNA this stays unchecked. This CDR3 has 13 residues. Germline assignment: CDR1 MNHNS and CDR2 SASEGT. The CDR3 sequence is CASSPQGSTEAFF.